This entry concerns a single T cell receptor beta chain. Its cognate antigen has yet to be identified. Qualities for individual bases were not recorded, and no much larger clone is one base off. From the cysteine up to the phenylalanine, the CDR3 has a length of 18 residues. Only the CDR3 DNA is retained, 54 bases long and in frame from the first base. V is trimmed back by 5 bases and J by 7 bases, and the junction contains 14 bases that no gene match accounts for. The TCR beta CDR3 regions were amplified from RNA transcripts. The first round of RT-PCR for the TCR CDR3 was performed with the HTBI primer set and the Qiagen OneStep RT-PCR kit. Libraries were constructed in a second round of multiplex PCR, after which size selection and purification were carried out. Libraries were sequenced paired-end with 100 bp reads on an Illumina HiSeq2000. On the authors' methods: SOAPnuke was used to process the raw data, throwing out any read that contained adapters or uncalled bases, had a mean Phred below 15, or lacked an exact constant-primer or identifier match. High-quality paired reads were merged using COPE v1.2.5, and each unique nucleotide sequence was defined as a clonotype. MiTCR v1.1 was used to align the clonotypes against IMGT TRBV, TRBD and TRBJ reference segments. Analysis was restricted to V-J combinations with a frequency above 0.0001, which covered about 99% of repertoires. The TCS score was defined as F50 (clonal expansion) divided by E x V (chaos), with BLOSUM62-based TCRdist calculated between CDR3 peptides within each V-J. Welch's t-statistics and random forest reduced roughly 540 V-J features to 13, which were used in a naive Bayes classifier (R e1071). The Morisita-Horn index was used to measure how similar the thyroid and blood repertoires were. In TCRdb, the public reads were trimmed at Q25 with fastp and aligned with MiXCR, with productive beta chains retained. One record per CDR3 amino acid sequence lists the most common genes and DNA. These V and J calls rely on TCRdb rather than the paper's analysis. The sample profile shows about 570,000 distinct CDR3 sequences; 40% to 55% of them were found once. 19% of the sample comes from the top ten.

The study excluded patients with uncontrolled infections, other autoimmune diseases, pregnancy or lactation. Diagnoses were established on the basis of clinical symptoms, serum thyroxine and TRAb, thyroid ultrasound, and orbital computed tomography. Trizol reagent was used to extract total RNA, and RNA quality was then checked on an Agilent 2100 Bioanalyzer. The sample originates from a study of T cells in Graves' hyperthyroidism and ophthalmopathy (dated by TCRdb to the late 2010s). Turning to the overall study: To identify TCR V-J signatures that set the groups apart, the researchers used a discovery cohort of 100 patients, made up of approximately 43 with Graves' ophthalmopathy and some 60 with stable Graves' hyperthyroidism. Prospective prediction of ophthalmopathy was tested in an independent validation cohort of fewer than 20 hyperthyroidism patients and 15 to 17 patients who later progressed to ophthalmopathy. For training and testing, the approximately 97 patients in the discovery cohort were randomly divided in a 7:3 ratio. The study also compared thyroid tissue and blood T-cell repertoires from more than five Graves' hyperthyroidism patients. After sampling, hyperthyroidism patients received methimazole starting at 30 mg daily, and ophthalmopathy patients received high-dose intravenous methylprednisolone. The paper describes TCR Vbeta CDR3 sequencing of about 140 peripheral blood samples, made up of 43 ophthalmopathy patients, 70 to 75 hyperthyroidism patients and 17 progressor patients. Study-wide conclusions, independent of this receptor: Ophthalmopathy was separated from stable hyperthyroidism by a 13 V-J signature model, with over 85% sensitivity and roughly 84% specificity obtained in cross-validation and 80%/75% obtained in testing. In validation, progression to ophthalmopathy was predicted by the model with approximately 67% sensitivity and roughly 72% specificity, a median of around 5.9 months before onset. Sample size was not statistically predetermined, and investigators were not blinded to group allocation. Most expanded thyroid clonotypes (frequency above 0.001) were also found in blood, which suggests that blood repertoires may mirror thyroid immune responses.

The source is an adult woman with Graves' disease, either hyperthyroidism or ophthalmopathy (not recorded which). The sequencing sample was made of peripheral blood or thyroid tissue (not recorded which). The sequence is built from TRBV12-3 or TRBV12-4 and TRBJ2-7, and 16 bases in between align with TRBD2. The CDR3 protein: CASSQSAGLAGGPGEQYF. The sequenced DNA: TGTGCCAGCAGTCAGAGTGCGGGACTAGCGGGAGGGCCTGGTGAGCAGTACTTC.